The 7 T cell receptor beta chains reported below all come from one sample, sequenced in a study of T cells in Graves' hyperthyroidism and ophthalmopathy. Amplification targeted TCR beta CDR3 regions from RNA transcripts. An initial round of RT-PCR targeting the TCR CDR3 relied on the HTBI primer set. TCRdb independently ran MiXCR on the multiplex PCR reads; one entry per CDR3 protein. The table has about 300,000 distinct CDR3 sequences, roughly an eighth seen once. The material sequenced was blood. The receptors originated from a woman in her 40s with Graves' hyperthyroidism.

The table lists this clonotype with a few counts. Compared with germline, one end of the junction differs, possibly owing to a read error. V gene TRBV11-3 combines with J gene TRBJ1-1, with unresolved D. CDR3 length: 13 residues. CDR1 SGHNT and CDR2 YENEEA come from the germline V gene. The chain's CDR3 is CASSYVENSEAFF. CDR3 bases: TGTGCCAGCAGCTACGTAGAGAACTCTGAAGCTTTCTTT.

V gene TRBV10-3 combines with J gene TRBJ2-7; D might be TRBD2 (5 bases). This CDR3 is built from 13 residues. In germline, CDR1 is ENHRY, CDR2 SYGVKD. V was shortened by 3 bases and J by 6 bases, with 12 bases between the two germline ends. CDR3 DNA: TGTGCCATCAGTGATCCGGGGTTGGCCGAGCAGTACTTC. Its protein is CAISDPGLAEQYF.

The chain links TRBV5-4 to TRBJ1-1; no firm D call. With 1 base removed from V and 0 bases from J, the gap between germline ends came to 7 bases. Germline V gene data show CDR1 as SGHNT and CDR2 as YYREEE (reference sequence). The CDR3 runs 14 residues. CDR3 protein: CASSLRDLNTEAFF. CDR3 nucleotide sequence: TGTGCCAGCAGCTTGAGGGATTTGAACACTGAAGCTTTCTTT.

This clonotype showed up many times. The genes are TRBV5-1 and TRBJ1-1; 7 bases agree with TRBD1. V shed 2 bases and J 0 bases; nucleotides not matched to a gene: 4. This CDR3 has 15 amino acids. Germline assignment: CDR1 SGHRS and CDR2 YFSETQ. Here the CDR3 DNA reads TGCGCCAGCAGCTTCACGGGACAGATGAACACTGAAGCTTTCTTT. This gives the protein CASSFTGQMNTEAFF.

Only a few counts were recorded for this clonotype. This chain links TRBV19 with TRBJ2-5; D remains unclear. The CDR3 sequence is 14 residues long. V was clipped by 1 base and J by 0 bases, with 6 bases between them. Germline CDR1 is LNHDA and CDR2 is SQIVND (reference sequence). CDR3 region: CASSIGRYQETQYF. The CDR3 DNA is TGTGCCAGTAGTATAGGAAGGTACCAAGAGACCCAGTACTTC.

This clonotype has a count of ten or more. This sequence joins TRBV19 and TRBJ1-5; D gene uncertain. This CDR3 contains 17 residues. V lost 8 bases to trimming and J lost 0 bases, with 20 bases between them. Germline-derived CDR1 and CDR2 are LNHDA and SQIVND (reference sequence). This CDR3 reads CASGVRREAYSNQPQHF. Written as DNA, the CDR3 is TGTGCCAGTGGGGTTCGGAGGGAGGCTTATAGCAATCAGCCCCAGCATTTT.

This clonotype was picked up many times. The V gene is TRBV20-1, the J gene TRBJ2-2; 10 bases align to TRBD1. The CDR3 runs 16 residues. Germline lookup yields CDR1 DFQATT and CDR2 SNEGSKA (reference sequence). V was clipped by 6 bases and J by 6 bases; unmatched bases: 13. CDR3 DNA: TGCAGTGCCACGGACAGGGGGTCTCATTTAGCCGGGGAGCTGTTTTTT. Translating gives CSATDRGSHLAGELFF.